This T cell receptor (beta chain) was obtained from a study of low-dose radiotherapy and immunotherapy resistance in tumors. The overall study: A total of 6.5 Gy was given to Cohort 1 as 0.5 Gy per fraction every 2 weeks.

The J segment lost 9 bases and the V segment lost 5 bases, leaving 9 bases of the junction unmatched. The length of the CDR3 is 15 residues. Germline assignment: CDR1 SEHNR and CDR2 FQNEAQ (reference sequence). This clonotype has ten or more counts. Alpha- and beta-chain coverage of first-strand cDNA came from TRAV- and TRBV-specific primers. Amplification of TCRs used a constant-region primer and V-primer adapter for 15 to 25 PCR cycles. Isolated mRNA underwent amplification via in vitro transcription. TCRdb passed the reads through MiXCR, listing each CDR3 protein once. The sample holds almost 45,000 distinct CDR3 sequences, less than 30% seen once. This sample's time point: after trial treatment. Treatment reported: LDRT plus nivolumab, ipilimumab, low-dose cyclophosphamide and aspirin (RACIN trial).

The sequence was collected from a male donor with prostate cancer. Sequenced here: PBMCs, sampled after low-dose radiotherapy plus immunotherapy. The V call is TRBV7-9, the J call TRBJ2-1; 11 nucleotides agree with TRBD2. The CDR3 loop is CASSLVSGGAGEQFF. DNA for the CDR3: TGTGCCAGCAGCCTGGTTAGCGGGGGGGCCGGTGAGCAGTTCTTC.